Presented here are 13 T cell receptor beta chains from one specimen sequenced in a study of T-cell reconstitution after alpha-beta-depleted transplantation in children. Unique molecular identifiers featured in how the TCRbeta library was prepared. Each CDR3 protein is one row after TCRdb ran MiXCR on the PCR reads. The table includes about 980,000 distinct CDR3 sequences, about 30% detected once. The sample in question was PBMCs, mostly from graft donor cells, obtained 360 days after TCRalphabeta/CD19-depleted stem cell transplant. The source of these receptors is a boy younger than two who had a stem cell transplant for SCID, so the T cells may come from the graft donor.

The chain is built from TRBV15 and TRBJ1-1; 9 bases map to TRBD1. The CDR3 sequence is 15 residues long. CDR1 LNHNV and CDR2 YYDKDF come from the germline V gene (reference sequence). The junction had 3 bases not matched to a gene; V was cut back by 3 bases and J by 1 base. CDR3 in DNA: TGTGCCACCAGCAGTGCGGACAGGGGGAACACTGAAGCTTTCTTT. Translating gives CATSSADRGNTEAFF.

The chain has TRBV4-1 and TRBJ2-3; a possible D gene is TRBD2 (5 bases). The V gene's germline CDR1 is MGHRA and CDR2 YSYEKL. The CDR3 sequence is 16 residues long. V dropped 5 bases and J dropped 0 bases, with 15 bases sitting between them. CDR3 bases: TGCGCCAGCAGCTATGAGGAGGCCTCTAGCACAGATACGCAGTATTTT. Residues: CASSYEEASSTDTQYF.

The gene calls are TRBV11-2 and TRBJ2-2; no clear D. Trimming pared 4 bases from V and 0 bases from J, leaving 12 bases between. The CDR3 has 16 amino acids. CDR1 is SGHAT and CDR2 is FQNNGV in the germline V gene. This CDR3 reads CASSSTEIANTGELFF. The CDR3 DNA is TGTGCCAGCAGCTCAACAGAGATCGCGAACACCGGGGAGCTGTTTTTT.

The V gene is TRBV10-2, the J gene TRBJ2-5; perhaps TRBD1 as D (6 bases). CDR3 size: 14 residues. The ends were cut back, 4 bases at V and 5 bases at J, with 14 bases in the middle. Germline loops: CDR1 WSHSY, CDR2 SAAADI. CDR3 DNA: TGCGCCAGCAGTGGATCCAGGGGACCCGAGACCCAGTACTTC. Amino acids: CASSGSRGPETQYF.

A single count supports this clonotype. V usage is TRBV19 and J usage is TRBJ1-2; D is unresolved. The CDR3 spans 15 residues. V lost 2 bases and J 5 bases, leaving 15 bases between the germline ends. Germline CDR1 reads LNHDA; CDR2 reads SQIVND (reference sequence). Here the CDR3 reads CASSIWPSDAYGYTF. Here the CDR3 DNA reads TGTGCCAGTAGTATATGGCCCAGTGATGCTTATGGCTACACCTTC.

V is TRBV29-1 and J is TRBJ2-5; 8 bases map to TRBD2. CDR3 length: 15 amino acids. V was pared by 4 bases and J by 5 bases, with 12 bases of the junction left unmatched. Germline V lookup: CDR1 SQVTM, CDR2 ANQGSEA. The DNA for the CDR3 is TGCAGCGTTGTCCGACTAGCGCTAGAGGGGGAGACCCAGTACTTC. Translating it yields CSVVRLALEGETQYF.

For the CDR3, the DNA is TGCGCCAGCAGCCAAGTTCAGGACGCCTACGAGCAGTACTTC. Protein product: CASSQVQDAYEQYF. The gene calls are TRBV4-1 and TRBJ2-7, with D unresolved. Germline CDR1 MGHRA, CDR2 YSYEKL. V shed 1 base and J shed 2 bases, with 9 bases lying between them. The CDR3 is 14 amino acids.

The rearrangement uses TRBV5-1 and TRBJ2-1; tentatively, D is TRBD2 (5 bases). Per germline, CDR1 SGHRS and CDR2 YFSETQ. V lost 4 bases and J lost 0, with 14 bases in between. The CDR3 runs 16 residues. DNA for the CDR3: TGCGCCAGCAGCCCCCCACTAGGAGGCTCCTACAATGAGCAGTTCTTC. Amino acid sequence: CASSPPLGGSYNEQFF.

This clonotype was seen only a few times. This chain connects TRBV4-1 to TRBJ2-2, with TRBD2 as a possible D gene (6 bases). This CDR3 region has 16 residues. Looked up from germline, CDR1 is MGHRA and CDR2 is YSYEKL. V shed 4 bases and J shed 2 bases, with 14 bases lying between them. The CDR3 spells CASSLWASDNTGELFF. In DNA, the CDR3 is TGCGCCAGCAGCCTTTGGGCTAGCGATAACACCGGGGAGCTGTTTTTT.

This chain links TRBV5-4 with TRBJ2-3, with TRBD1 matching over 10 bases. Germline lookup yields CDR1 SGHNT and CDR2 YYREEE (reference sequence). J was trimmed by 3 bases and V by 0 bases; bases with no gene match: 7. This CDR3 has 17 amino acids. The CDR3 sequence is CASSLGSWTGGTDTQYF. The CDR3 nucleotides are TGTGCCAGCAGCTTGGGTTCTTGGACAGGGGGTACAGATACGCAGTATTTT.

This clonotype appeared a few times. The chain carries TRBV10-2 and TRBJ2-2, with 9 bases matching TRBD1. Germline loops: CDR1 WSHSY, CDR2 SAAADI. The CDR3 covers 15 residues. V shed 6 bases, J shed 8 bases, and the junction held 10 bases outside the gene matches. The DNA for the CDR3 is TGCGCCAGCAGAGCCGGGACAGGGCTTTGGGGGGAGCTGTTTTTT. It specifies CASRAGTGLWGELFF.

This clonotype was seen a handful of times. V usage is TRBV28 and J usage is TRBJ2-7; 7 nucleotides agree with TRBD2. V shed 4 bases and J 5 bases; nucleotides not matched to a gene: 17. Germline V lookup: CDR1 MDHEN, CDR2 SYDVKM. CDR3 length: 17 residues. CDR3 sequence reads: CASSSPTLGGIRDEQYF. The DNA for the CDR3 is TGTGCCAGCAGTTCCCCGACCCTGGGGGGGATCAGGGACGAGCAGTACTTC.

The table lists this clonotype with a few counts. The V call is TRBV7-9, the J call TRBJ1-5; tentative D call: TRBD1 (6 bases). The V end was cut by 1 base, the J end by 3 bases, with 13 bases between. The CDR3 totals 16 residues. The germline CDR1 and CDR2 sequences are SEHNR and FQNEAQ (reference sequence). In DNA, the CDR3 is TGTGCCAGCAGCTTAGGCACAGGGCGTTACAATCAGCCCCAGCATTTT. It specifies CASSLGTGRYNQPQHF.